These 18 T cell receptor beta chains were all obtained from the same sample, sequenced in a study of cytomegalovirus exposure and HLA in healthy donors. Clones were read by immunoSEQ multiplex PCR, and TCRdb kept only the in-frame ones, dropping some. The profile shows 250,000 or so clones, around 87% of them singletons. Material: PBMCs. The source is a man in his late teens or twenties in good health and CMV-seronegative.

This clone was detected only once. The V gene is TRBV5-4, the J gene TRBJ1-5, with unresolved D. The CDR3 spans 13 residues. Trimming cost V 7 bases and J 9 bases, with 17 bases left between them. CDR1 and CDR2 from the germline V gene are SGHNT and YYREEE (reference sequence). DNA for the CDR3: TGTGCCAGCTCTTTGAGTGACACTGGGCCCCAGCATTTT. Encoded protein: CASSLSDTGPQHF. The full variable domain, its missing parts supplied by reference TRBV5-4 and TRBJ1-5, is ETGVTQSPTHLIKTRGQQVTLRCSSQSGHNTVSWYQQALGQGPQFIFQYYREEENGRGNFPPRFSGLQFPNYSSELNVNALELDDSALYLCASSLSDTGPQHFGDGTRLSIL.

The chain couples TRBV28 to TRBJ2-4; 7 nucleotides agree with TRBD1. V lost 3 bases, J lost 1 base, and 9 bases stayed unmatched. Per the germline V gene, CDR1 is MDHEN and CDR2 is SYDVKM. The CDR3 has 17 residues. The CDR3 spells CASSFGWGQRAKNIQYF. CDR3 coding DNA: TGTGCCAGCAGTTTTGGCTGGGGACAGAGGGCCAAAAACATTCAGTACTTC.

CDR3 amino acids: CASRNRGFSPLHF. The CDR3 DNA reads as TGTGCCAGTAGGAACAGGGGTTTTTCACCCCTCCACTTT. The chain joins TRBV19 to TRBJ1-6; 7 bases map to TRBD1. V lost 6 bases to trimming and J lost 9 bases; unmatched junction nucleotides: 5. Germline lookup yields CDR1 LNHDA and CDR2 SQIVND (reference sequence). There are 13 residues in the CDR3.

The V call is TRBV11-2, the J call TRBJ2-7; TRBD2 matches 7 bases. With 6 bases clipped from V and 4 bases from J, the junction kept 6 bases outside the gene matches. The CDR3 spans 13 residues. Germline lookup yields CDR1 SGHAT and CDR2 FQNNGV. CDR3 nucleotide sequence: TGTGCCAGCAGAGGGACTATATCGTACGAGCAGTACTTC. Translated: CASRGTISYEQYF.

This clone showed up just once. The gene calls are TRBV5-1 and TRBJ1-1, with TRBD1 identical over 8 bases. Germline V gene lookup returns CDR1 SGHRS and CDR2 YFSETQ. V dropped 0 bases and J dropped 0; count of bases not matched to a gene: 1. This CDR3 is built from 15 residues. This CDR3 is CASSLGTGLNTEAFF. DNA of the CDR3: TGCGCCAGCAGCTTGGGGACAGGGTTGAACACTGAAGCTTTCTTT.

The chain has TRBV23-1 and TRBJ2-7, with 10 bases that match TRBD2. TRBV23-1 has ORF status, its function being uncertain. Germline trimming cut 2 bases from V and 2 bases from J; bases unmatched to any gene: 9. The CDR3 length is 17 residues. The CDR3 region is CASSQQGQSGGAYEQYF. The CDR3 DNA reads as TGCGCCAGCAGTCAACAAGGACAGAGCGGGGGGGCCTACGAGCAGTACTTC.

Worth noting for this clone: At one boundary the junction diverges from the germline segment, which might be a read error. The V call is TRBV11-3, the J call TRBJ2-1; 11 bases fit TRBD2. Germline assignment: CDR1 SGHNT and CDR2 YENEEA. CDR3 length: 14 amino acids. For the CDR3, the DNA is TGTGCCAGCAGCGTAGATAGCGGGAGGGGTGAGCAGTTCTTC. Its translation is CASSVDSGRGEQFF.

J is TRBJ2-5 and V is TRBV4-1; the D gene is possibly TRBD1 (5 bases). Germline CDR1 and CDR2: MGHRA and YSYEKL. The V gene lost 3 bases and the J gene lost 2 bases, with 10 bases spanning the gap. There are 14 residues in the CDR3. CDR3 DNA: TGCGCCAGCAGCCATTTCAGGGATCAAGAGACCCAGTACTTC. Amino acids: CASSHFRDQETQYF.

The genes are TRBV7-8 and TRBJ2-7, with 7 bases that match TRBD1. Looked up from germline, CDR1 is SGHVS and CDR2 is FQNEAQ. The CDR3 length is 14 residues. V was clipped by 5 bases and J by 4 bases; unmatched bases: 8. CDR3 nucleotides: TGTGCCAGCAGCACAGACAGGGTATATTACGAGCAGTACTTC. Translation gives CASSTDRVYYEQYF.

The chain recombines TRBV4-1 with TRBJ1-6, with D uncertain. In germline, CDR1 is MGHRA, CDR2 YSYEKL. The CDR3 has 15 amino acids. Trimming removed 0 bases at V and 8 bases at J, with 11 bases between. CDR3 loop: CASSQDPGSDSPLHF. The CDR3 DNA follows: TGCGCCAGCAGCCAAGATCCGGGGTCTGATTCACCCCTCCACTTT.

CDR3 in amino acids: CASSLPRTAVGSYEQYF. The CDR3 DNA reads TGCGCCAGCAGCCTCCCCCGTACAGCCGTCGGCTCCTACGAGCAGTACTTC. The chain carries TRBV5-1 and TRBJ2-7; D gene uncertain. V shed 4 bases and J shed 0 bases, with 20 bases lying between them. CDR3 length equals 17 residues. Germline CDR1 SGHRS, CDR2 YFSETQ. The entire variable domain, with the rest obtained from reference TRBV5-1 and TRBJ2-7, is as follows: KAGVTQTPRYLIKTRGQQVTLSCSPISGHRSVSWYQQTPGQGLQFLFEYFSETQRNKGNFPGRFSGRQFSNSRSEMNVSTLELGDSALYLCASSLPRTAVGSYEQYFGPGTRLTVT.

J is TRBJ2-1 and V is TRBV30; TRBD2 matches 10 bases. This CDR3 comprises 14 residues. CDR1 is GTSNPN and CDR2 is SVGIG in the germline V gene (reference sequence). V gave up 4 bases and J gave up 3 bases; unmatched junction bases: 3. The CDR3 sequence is CAWKSGRDYNEQFF. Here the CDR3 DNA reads TGTGCCTGGAAGAGCGGGAGGGACTACAATGAGCAGTTCTTC. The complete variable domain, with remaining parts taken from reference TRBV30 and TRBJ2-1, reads SQTIHQWPATLVQPVGSPLSLECTVEGTSNPNLYWYRQAAGRGLQLLFYSVGIGQISSEVPQNLSASRPQDRQFILSSKKLLLSDSGFYLCAWKSGRDYNEQFFGPGTRLTVL.

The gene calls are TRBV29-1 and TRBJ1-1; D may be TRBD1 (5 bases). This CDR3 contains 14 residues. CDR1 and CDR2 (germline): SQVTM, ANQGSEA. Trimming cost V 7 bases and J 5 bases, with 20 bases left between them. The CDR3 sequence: CSGSVQGIGTEAFF. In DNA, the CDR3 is TGCAGCGGCTCCGTCCAGGGAATAGGGACTGAAGCTTTCTTT. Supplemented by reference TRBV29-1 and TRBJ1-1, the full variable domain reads SAVISQKPSRDICQRGTSLTIQCQVDSQVTMMFWYRQQPGQSLTLIATANQGSEATYESGFVIDKFPISRPNLTFSTLTVSNMSPEDSSIYLCSGSVQGIGTEAFFGQGTRLTVV.

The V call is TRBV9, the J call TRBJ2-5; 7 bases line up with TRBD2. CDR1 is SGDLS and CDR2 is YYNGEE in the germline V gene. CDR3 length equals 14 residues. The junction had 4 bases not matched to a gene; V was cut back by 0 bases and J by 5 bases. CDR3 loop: CASSVAVSGETQYF. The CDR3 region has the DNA TGTGCCAGCAGCGTAGCGGTTAGCGGGGAGACCCAGTACTTC.

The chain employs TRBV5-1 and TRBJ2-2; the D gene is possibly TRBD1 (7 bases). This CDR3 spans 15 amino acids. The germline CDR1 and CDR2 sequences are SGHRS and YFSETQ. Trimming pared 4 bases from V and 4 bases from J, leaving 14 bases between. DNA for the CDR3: TGCGCCAGCAGCAGGGGGGACAGATCCACCGGGGAGCTGTTTTTT. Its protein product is CASSRGDRSTGELFF.

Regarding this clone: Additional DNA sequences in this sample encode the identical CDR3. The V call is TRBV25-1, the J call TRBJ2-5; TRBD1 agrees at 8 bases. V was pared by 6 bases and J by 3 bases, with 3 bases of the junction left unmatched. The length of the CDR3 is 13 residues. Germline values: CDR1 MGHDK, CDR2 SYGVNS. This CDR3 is CASSGTGEETQYF. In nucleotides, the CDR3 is TGTGCCAGCAGCGGGACAGGAGAAGAGACCCAGTACTTC. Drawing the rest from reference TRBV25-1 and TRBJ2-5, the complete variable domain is EADIYQTPRYLVIGTGKKITLECSQTMGHDKMYWYQQDPGMELHLIHYSYGVNSTEKGDLSSESTVSRIRTEHFPLTLESARPSHTSQYLCASSGTGEETQYFGPGTRLLVL.

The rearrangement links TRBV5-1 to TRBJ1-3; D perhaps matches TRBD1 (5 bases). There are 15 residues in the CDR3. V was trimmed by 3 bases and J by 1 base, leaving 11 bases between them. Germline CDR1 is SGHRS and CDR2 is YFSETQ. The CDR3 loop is CASSSDTGSGNTIYF. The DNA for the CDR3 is TGCGCCAGCAGCTCCGACACAGGATCTGGAAACACCATATATTTT.

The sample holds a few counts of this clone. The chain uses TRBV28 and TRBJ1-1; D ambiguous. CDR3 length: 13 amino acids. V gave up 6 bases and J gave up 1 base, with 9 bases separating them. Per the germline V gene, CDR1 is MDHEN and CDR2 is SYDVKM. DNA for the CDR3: TGTGCCAGCAGAAGGACTGGGAACACTGAAGCTTTCTTT. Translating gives CASRRTGNTEAFF.